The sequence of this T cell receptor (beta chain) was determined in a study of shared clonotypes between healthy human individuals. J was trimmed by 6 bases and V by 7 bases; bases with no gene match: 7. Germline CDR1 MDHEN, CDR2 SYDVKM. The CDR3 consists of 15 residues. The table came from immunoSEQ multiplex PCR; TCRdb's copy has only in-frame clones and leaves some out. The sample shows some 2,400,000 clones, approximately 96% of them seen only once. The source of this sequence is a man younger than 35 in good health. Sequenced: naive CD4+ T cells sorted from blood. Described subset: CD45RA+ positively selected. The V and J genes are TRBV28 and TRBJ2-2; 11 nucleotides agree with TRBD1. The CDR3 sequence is CASTSPGQGAGELFF. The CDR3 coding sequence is TGTGCCAGCACCTCCCCGGGACAGGGGGCCGGGGAGCTGTTTTTT. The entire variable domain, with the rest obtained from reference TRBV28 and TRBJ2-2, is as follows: DVKVTQSSRYLVKRTGEKVFLECVQDMDHENMFWYRQDPGLGLRLIYFSYDVKMKEKGDIPEGYSVSREKKERFSLILESASTNQTSMYLCASTSPGQGAGELFFGEGSRLTVL.